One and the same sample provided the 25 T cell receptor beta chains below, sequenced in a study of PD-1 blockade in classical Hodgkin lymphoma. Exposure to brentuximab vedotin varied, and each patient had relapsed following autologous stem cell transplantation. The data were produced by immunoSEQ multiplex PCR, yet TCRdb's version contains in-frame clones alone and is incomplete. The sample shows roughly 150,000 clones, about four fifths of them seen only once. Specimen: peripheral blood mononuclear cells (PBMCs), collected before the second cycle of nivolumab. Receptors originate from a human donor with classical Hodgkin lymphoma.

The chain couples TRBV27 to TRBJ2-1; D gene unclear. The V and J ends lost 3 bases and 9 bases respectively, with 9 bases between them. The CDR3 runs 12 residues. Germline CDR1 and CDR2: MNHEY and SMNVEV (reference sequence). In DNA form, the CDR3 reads TGTGCCAGCAGTTTTCTGGGATCTGAGCAGTTCTTC. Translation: CASSFLGSEQFF.

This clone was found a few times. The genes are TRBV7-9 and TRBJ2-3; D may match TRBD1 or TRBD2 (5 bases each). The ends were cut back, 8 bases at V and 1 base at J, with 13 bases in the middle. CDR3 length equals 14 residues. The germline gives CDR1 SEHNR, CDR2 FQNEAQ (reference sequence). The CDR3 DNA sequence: TGTGCCAGCGGCGCCGGGACCCGCACAGATACGCAGTATTTT. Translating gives CASGAGTRTDTQYF.

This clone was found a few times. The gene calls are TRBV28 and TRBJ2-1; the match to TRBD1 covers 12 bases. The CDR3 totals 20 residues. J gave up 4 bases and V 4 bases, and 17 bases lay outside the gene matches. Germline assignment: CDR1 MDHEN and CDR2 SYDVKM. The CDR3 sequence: CASSSWGTGGTSGAYNEQFF. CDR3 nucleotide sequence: TGTGCCAGCAGTTCCTGGGGGACAGGGGGCACGAGCGGAGCGTACAATGAGCAGTTCTTC. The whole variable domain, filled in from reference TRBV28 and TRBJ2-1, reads DVKVTQSSRYLVKRTGEKVFLECVQDMDHENMFWYRQDPGLGLRLIYFSYDVKMKEKGDIPEGYSVSREKKERFSLILESASTNQTSMYLCASSSWGTGGTSGAYNEQFFGPGTRLTVL.

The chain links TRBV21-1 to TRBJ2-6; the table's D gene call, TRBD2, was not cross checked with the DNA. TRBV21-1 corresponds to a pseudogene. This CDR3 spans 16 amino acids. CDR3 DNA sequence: TGTGCCAGCGACCCCGAGGGTAGCTCTGGGGCCAACGTCCTGACTTTC. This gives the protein CASDPEGSSGANVLTF.

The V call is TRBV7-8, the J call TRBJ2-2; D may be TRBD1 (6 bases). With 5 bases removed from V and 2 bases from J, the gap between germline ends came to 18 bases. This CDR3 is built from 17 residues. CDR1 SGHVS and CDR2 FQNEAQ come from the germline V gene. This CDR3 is CASSVRTGTLNTGELFF. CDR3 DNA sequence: TGTGCCAGCAGCGTACGTACAGGGACCCTCAACACCGGGGAGCTGTTTTTT. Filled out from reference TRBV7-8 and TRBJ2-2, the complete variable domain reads GAGVSQSPRYKVAKRGQDVALRCDPISGHVSLFWYQQALGQGPEFLTYFQNEAQLDKSGLPSDRFFAERPEGSVSTLKIQRTQQEDSAVYLCASSVRTGTLNTGELFFGEGSRLTVL.

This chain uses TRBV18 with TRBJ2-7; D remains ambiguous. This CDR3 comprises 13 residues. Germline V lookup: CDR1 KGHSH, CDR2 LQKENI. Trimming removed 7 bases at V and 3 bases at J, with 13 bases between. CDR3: CASFVTDNYEQYF. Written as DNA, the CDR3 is TGTGCCAGCTTTGTTACCGACAACTACGAGCAGTACTTC.

In DNA form, the CDR3 reads TGTGCTAGTGGTTCGGACAGGGGGCCCGATACGCAGTATTTT. Translated: CASGSDRGPDTQYF. The chain joins TRBV12-5 to TRBJ2-3; TRBD1 agrees at 11 bases. The CDR3 spans 14 residues. Trimming took 4 bases from V and 6 from J; bases not matched to a gene: 3. Germline V gene sequence: CDR1 LGHNT, CDR2 FRNRAP.

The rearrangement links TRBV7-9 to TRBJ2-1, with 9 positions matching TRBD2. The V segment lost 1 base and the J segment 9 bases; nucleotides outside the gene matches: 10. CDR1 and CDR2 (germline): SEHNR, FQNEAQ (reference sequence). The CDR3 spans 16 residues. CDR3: CASSLGWREGLFEQFF. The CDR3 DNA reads TGTGCCAGCAGCTTAGGGTGGCGGGAGGGTTTATTTGAGCAGTTCTTC.

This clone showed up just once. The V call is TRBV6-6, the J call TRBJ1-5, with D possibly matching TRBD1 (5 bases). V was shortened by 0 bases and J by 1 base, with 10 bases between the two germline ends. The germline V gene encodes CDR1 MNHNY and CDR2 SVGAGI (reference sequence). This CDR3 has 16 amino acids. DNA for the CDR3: TGTGCCAGCAGTTACTCGACAGCTGTGAGCAATCAGCCCCAGCATTTT. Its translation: CASSYSTAVSNQPQHF.

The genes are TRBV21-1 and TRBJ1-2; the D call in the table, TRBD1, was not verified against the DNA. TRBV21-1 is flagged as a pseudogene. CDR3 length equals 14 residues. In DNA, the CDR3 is TGTGCCAGCTGGACAGGGAAAGTTGGCTATGGCTACACCTTC. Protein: CASWTGKVGYGYTF.

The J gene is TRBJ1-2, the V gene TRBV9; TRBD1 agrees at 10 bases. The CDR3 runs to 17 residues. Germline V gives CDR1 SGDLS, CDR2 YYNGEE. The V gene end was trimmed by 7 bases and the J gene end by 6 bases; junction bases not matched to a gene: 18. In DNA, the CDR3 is TGTGCCAGCTCCACCGGATCGAGGACAGGGGGGGTTGATGGCTACACCTTC. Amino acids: CASSTGSRTGGVDGYTF.

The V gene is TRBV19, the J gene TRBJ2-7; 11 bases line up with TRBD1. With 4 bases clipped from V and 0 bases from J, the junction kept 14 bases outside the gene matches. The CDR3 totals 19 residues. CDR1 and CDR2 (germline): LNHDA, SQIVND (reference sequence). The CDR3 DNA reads TGTGCCAGTAGTACCGGACAGGGGGCGCCGGGACTCAACTCCTACGAGCAGTACTTC. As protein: CASSTGQGAPGLNSYEQYF.

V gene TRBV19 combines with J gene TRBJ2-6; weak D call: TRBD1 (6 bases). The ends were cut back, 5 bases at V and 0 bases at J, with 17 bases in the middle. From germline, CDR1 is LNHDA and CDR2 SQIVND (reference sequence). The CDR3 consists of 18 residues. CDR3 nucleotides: TGTGCCAGTAGTCCGAGGGACAAGGCTCTCTCTGGGGCCAACGTCCTGACTTTC. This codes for CASSPRDKALSGANVLTF.

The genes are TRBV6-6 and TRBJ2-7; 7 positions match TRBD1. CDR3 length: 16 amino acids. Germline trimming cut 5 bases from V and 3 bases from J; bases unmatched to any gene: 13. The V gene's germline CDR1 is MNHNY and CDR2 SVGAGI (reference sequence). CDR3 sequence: CASSQTGAARVYEQYF. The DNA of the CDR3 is TGTGCCAGCAGTCAAACAGGGGCAGCCAGGGTCTACGAGCAGTACTTC.

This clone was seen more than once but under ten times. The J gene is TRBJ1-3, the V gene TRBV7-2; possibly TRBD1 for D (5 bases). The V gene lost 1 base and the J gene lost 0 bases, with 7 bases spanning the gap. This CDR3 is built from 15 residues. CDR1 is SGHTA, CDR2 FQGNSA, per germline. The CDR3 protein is CASSLVGTSGNTIYF. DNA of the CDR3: TGTGCCAGCAGCTTAGTAGGGACCTCTGGAAACACCATATATTTT.

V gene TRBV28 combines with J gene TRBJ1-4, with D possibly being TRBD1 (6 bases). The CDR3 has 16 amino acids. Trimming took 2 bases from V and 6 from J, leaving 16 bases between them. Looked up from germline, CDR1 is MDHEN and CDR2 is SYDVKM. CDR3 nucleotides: TGTGCCAGCAGTTTAACTGGGGGCGCCGGGGATGAAAAACTGTTTTTT. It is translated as CASSLTGGAGDEKLFF.

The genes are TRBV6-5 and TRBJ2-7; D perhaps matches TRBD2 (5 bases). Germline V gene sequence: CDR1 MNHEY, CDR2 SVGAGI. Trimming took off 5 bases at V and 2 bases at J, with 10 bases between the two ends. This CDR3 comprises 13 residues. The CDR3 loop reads CASSTRGTYEQYF. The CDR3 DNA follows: TGTGCCAGCAGTACCCGAGGGACCTACGAGCAGTACTTC.

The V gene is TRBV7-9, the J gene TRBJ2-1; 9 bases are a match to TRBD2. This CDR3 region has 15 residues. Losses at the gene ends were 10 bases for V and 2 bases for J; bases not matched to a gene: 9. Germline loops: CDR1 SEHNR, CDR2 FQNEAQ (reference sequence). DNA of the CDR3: TGTGCCACCCCCCTGGCGGGAGGGCCCTACAATGAGCAGTTCTTC. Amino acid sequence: CATPLAGGPYNEQFF.

The CDR3 nucleotides read TGCGCCAGCAGCGGACAGGGATATACTGAAGCTTTCTTT. Translating gives CASSGQGYTEAFF. The chain links TRBV5-1 to TRBJ1-1; TRBD1 matches 8 bases. Looked up from germline, CDR1 is SGHRS and CDR2 is YFSETQ. With 4 bases clipped from V and 5 bases from J, the junction kept 4 bases outside the gene matches. This CDR3 has 13 amino acids.

This CDR3 is CASSPGTSGSAYEQYF. The DNA of the CDR3 is TGTGCCAGCAGCCCAGGGACTAGCGGGAGTGCGTACGAGCAGTACTTC. The chain joins TRBV9 to TRBJ2-7; 14 bases agree with TRBD2. The CDR3 loop spans 16 amino acids. V lost 4 bases, J lost 4 bases, and 7 bases stayed unmatched. Germline CDR1 is SGDLS and CDR2 is YYNGEE.

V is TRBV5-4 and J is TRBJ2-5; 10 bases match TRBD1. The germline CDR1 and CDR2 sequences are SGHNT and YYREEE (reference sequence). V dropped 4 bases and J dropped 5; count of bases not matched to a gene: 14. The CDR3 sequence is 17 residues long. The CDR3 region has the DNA TGTGCCAGCAGCCTCCTCTTAGGGACAGGGGCCTCGGAGACCCAGTACTTC. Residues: CASSLLLGTGASETQYF. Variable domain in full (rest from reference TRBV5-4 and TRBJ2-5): ETGVTQSPTHLIKTRGQQVTLRCSSQSGHNTVSWYQQALGQGPQFIFQYYREEENGRGNFPPRFSGLQFPNYSSELNVNALELDDSALYLCASSLLLGTGASETQYFGPGTRLLVL.

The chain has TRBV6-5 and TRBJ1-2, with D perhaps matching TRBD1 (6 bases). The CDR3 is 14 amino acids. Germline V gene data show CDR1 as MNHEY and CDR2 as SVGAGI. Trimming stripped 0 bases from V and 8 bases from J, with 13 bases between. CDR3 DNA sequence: TGTGCCAGCAGTTACTCGACCGGGGGCAGCGGCTACACCTTC. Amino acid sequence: CASSYSTGGSGYTF.

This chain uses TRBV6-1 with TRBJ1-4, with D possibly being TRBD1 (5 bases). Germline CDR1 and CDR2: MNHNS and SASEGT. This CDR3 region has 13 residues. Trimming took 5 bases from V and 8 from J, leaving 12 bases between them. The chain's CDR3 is CASSLRGWEKLFF. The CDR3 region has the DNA TGTGCCAGCAGTTTACGGGGCTGGGAAAAACTGTTTTTT.

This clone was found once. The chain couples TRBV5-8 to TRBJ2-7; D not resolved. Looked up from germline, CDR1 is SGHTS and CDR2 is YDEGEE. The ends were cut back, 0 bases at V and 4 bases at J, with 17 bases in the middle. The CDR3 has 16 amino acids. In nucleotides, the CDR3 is TGTGCCAGCAGCTTGGCCCCCGCCTTTTGGACGTACGAGCAGTACTTC. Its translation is CASSLAPAFWTYEQYF.

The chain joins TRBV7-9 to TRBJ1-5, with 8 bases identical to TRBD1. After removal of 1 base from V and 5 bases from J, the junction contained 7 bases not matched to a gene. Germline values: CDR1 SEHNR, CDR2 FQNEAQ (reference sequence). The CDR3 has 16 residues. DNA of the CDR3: TGTGCCAGCAGCTTAGGGACAGGGTCTATCTATCAGCCCCAGCATTTT. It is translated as CASSLGTGSIYQPQHF.